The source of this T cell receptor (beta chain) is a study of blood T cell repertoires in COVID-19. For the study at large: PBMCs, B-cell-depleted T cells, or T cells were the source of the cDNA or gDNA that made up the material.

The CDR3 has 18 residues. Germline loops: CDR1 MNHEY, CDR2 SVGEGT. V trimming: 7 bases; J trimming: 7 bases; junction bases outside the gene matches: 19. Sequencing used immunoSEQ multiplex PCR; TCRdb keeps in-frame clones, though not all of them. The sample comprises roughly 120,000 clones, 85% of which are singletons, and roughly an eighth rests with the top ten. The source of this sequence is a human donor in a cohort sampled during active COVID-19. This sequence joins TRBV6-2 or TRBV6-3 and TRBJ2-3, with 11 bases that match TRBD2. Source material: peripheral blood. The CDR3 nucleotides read TGTGCCAGCACCCCCGATAGGGGCGTAGCGGGGGGGACTAATACGCAGTATTTT. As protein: CASTPDRGVAGGTNTQYF.